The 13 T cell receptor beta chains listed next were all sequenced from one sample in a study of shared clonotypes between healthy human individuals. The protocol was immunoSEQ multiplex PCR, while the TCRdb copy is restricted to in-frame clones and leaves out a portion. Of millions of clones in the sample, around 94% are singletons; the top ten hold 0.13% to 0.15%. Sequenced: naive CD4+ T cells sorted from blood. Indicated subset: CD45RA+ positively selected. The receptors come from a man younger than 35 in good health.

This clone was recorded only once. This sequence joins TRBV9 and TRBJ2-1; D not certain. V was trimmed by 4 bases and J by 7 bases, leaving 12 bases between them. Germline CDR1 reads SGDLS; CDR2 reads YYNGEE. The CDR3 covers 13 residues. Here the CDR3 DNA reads TGTGCCAGCAGCACCAGCTCACTTAATGAGCAGTTCTTC. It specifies CASSTSSLNEQFF. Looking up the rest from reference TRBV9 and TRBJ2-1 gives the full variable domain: DSGVTQTPKHLITATGQRVTLRCSPRSGDLSVYWYQQSLDQGLQFLIQYYNGEERAKGNILERFSAQQFPDLHSELNLSSLELGDSALYFCASSTSSLNEQFFGPGTRLTVL.

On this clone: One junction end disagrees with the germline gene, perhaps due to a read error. The CDR3 region has the DNA TGTGCTAGCAGCGATCCTTCCGGCGAGCAGTACTTC. Residues: CASSDPSGEQYF. The chain couples TRBV7-7 to TRBJ2-7; D is unresolved. Germline V gene data show CDR1 as SSHAT and CDR2 as FNYEAQ (reference sequence). The CDR3 spans 12 residues.

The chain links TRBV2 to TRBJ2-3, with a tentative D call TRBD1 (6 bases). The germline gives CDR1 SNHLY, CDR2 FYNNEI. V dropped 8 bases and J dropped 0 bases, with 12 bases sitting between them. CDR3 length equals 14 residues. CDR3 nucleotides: TGTGCCAGCTGGGGGCGGAGTAGCACAGATACGCAGTATTTT. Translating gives CASWGRSSTDTQYF. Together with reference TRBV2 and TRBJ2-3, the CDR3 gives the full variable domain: EPEVTQTPSHQVTQMGQEVILRCVPISNHLYFYWYRQILGQKVEFLVSFYNNEISEKSEIFDDQFSVERPDGSNFTLKIRSTKLEDSAMYFCASWGRSSTDTQYFGPGTRLTVL.

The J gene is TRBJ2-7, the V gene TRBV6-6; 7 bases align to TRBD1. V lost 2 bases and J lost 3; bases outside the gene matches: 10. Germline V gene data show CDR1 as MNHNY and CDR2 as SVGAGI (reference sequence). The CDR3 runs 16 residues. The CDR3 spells CASSYPLRQGNYEQYF. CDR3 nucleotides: TGTGCCAGCAGTTACCCGTTAAGACAGGGAAACTACGAGCAGTACTTC.

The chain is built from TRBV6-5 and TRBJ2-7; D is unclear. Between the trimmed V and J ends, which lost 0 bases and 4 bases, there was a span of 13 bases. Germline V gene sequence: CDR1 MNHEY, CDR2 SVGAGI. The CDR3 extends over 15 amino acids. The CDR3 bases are TGTGCCAGCAGTTACTCCGGCAGCAACCCATACGAGCAGTACTTC. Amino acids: CASSYSGSNPYEQYF.

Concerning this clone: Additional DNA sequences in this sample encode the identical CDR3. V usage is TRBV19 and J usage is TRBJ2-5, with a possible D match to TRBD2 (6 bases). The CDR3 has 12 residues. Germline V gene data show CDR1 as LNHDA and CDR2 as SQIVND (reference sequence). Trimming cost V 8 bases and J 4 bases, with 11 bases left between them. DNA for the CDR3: TGTGCCAGTGGGACTGGGGGAGAGACCCAGTACTTC. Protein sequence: CASGTGGETQYF.

The CDR3 DNA is TGTGCCAGTAGTATAGAGTGGGGGCAACACAATGAGCAGTTCTTC. This gives the protein CASSIEWGQHNEQFF. The V and J genes are TRBV19 and TRBJ2-1, with TRBD1 as a possible D gene (6 bases). This CDR3 has 15 residues. Germline CDR1 reads LNHDA; CDR2 reads SQIVND (reference sequence). Deletions cut 0 bases from V and 5 bases from J, with 11 bases between.

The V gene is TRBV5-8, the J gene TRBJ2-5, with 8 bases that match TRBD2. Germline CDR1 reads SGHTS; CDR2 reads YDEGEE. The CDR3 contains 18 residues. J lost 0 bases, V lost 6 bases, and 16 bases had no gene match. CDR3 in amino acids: CASIPGSGGAYYQETQYF. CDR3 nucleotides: TGTGCCAGCATCCCAGGATCGGGAGGGGCATATTACCAAGAGACCCAGTACTTC.

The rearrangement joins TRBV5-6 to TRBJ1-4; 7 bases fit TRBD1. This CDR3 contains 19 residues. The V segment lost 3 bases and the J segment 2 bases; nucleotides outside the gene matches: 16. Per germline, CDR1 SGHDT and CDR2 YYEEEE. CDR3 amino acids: CASSSRDRGFSYTNEKLFF. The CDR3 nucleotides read TGTGCCAGCAGCTCCCGGGACAGAGGATTTTCTTACACTAATGAAAAACTGTTTTTT.

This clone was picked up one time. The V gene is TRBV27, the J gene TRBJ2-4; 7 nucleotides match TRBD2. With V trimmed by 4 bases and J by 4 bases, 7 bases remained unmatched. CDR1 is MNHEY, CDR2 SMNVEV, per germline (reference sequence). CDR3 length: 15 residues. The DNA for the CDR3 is TGTGCCAGCAGTTCTCGCGGGAGTATGAAAAACATTCAGTACTTC. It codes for CASSSRGSMKNIQYF.

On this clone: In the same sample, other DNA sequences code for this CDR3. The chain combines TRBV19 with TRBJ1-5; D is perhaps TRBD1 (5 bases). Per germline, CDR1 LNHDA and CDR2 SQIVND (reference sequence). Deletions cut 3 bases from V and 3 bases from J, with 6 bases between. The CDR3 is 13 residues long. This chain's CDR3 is CASSIRDNQPQHF. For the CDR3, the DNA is TGTGCCAGTAGTATCAGGGACAATCAGCCCCAGCATTTT.

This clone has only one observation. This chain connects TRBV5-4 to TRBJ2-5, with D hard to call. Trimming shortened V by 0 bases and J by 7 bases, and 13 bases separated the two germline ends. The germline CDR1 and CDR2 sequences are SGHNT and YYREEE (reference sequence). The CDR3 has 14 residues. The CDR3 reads CASSLASEAGTQYF. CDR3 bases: TGTGCCAGCAGCTTGGCCTCAGAGGCCGGGACCCAGTACTTC.

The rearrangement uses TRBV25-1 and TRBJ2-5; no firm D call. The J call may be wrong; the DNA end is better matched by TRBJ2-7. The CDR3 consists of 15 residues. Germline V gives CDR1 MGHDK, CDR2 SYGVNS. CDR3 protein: CASSATAAKVYEQYF. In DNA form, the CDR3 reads TGTGCCAGCAGTGCGACGGCCGCTAAGGTCTACGAGCAGTACTTC.